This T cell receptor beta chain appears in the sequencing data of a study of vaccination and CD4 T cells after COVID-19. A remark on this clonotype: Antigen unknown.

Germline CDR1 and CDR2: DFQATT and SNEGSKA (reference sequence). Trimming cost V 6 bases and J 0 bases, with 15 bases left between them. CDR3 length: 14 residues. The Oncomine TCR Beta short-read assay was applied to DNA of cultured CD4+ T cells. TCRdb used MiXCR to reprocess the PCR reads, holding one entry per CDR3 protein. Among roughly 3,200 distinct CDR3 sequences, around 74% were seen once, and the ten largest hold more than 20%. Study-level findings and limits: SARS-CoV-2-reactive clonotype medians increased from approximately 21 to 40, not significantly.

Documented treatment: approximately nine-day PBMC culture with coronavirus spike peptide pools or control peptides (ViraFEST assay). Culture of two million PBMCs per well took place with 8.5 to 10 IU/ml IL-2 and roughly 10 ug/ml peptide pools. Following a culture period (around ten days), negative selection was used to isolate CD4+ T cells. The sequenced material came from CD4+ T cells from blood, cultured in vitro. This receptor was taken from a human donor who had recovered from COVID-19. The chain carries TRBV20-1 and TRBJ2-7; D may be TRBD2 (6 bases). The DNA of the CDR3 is TGCAGTGCCGAGGCGGGGAGCTACTCCTACGAGCAGTACTTC. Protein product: CSAEAGSYSYEQYF.